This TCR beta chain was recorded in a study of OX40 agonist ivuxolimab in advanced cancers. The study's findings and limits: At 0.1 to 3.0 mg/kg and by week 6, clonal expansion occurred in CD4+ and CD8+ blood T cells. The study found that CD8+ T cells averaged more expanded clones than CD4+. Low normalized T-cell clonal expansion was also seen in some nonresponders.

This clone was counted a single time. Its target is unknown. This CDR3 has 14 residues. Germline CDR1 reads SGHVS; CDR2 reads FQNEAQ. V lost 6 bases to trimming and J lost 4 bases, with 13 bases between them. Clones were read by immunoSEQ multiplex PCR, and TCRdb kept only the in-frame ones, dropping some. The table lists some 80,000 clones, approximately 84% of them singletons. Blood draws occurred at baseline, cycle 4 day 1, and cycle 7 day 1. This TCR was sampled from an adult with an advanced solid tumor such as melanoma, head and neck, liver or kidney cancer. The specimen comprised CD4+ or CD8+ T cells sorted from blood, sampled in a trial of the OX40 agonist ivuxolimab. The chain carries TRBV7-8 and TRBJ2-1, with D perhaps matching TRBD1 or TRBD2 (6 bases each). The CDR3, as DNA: TGTGCCAGCAGTCCCCGGGGGCCTTACAATGAGCAGTTCTTC. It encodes CASSPRGPYNEQFF.